The 22 T cell receptor beta chains presented below share a single source sample, sequenced in a study of T cells in Graves' hyperthyroidism and ophthalmopathy. Template material for amplifying TCR beta CDR3 regions consisted of RNA transcripts. HTBI primers were used for first-round RT-PCR of the TCR CDR3. In TCRdb, the multiplex PCR reads were re-called with MiXCR into one record per CDR3 protein. The sample consists of about 400,000 distinct CDR3 sequences, around 14% of them appearing once. Sequencing was performed on blood. These TCRs come from a woman in her 30s with Graves' hyperthyroidism.

This clonotype has ten or more counts. V and J are TRBV10-3 and TRBJ2-5; D is perhaps TRBD1 (6 bases). V shed 6 bases and J shed 2 bases, with 19 bases lying between them. Germline V gene sequence: CDR1 ENHRY, CDR2 SYGVKD. The CDR3 loop spans 16 amino acids. CDR3 sequence: CAISAGILGGQETQYF. CDR3 nucleotides: TGTGCCATCAGCGCCGGGATCCTAGGGGGACAAGAGACCCAGTACTTC.

This chain connects TRBV6-1 to TRBJ1-5; TRBD1 matches 7 bases. Germline V gene sequence: CDR1 MNHNS, CDR2 SASEGT. V lost 2 bases to trimming and J lost 6 bases; unmatched junction nucleotides: 1. The CDR3 runs 13 residues. CDR3 coding DNA: TGTGCCAGCAGTGAATCAGGGGGTCAGCCCCAGCATTTT. Its protein product is CASSESGGQPQHF.

V gene TRBV5-4 combines with J gene TRBJ2-3; the D gene could be TRBD1 or TRBD2 (5 bases each). In germline, CDR1 is SGHNT, CDR2 YYREEE (reference sequence). This CDR3 has 15 residues. V was shortened by 4 bases and J by 5 bases, with 17 bases between the two germline ends. In DNA form, the CDR3 reads TGTGCCAGCAGCCTGCCGGGCCTTGGGGGAGATACGCAGTATTTT. As protein: CASSLPGLGGDTQYF.

This clonotype was seen more than once but under ten times. This chain connects TRBV6-1 to TRBJ1-3; possibly TRBD1 for D (6 bases). The germline V gene encodes CDR1 MNHNS and CDR2 SASEGT. The CDR3 runs 15 residues. V shed 5 bases and J shed 3 bases, with 14 bases lying between them. The CDR3 DNA follows: TGTGCCAGCAGTTTATCGGACAGTGGTGGAAACACCATATATTTT. Translating gives CASSLSDSGGNTIYF.

The rearrangement uses TRBV25-1 and TRBJ1-4, with TRBD1 matching over 7 bases. The CDR3 has 15 residues. V lost 3 bases and J lost 3; bases outside the gene matches: 4. The germline CDR1 and CDR2 sequences are MGHDK and SYGVNS. This chain's CDR3 is CASSDLGQANEKLFF. CDR3 coding DNA: TGTGCCAGCAGTGACCTAGGACAGGCTAATGAAAAACTGTTTTTT.

To note about this clonotype: Mismatch with germline at one junction end may stem from a read error. The V call is TRBV19, the J call TRBJ2-7, with TRBD2 as a possible D gene (6 bases). The CDR3 is 13 residues long. Germline loops: CDR1 LNHDA, CDR2 SQIVND (reference sequence). The CDR3, as DNA: TGTGCCAGTAGTATAGCCCGGGAGCACGAGCAGTGCTTC. Translated, it gives CASSIAREHEQCF.

This clonotype was counted ten times or more. The genes are TRBV20-1 and TRBJ2-1; 15 bases are shared with TRBD2. The V gene's germline CDR1 is DFQATT and CDR2 SNEGSKA (reference sequence). The CDR3 covers 16 residues. V trimming: 5 bases; J trimming: 4 bases; junction bases outside the gene matches: 6. The CDR3 DNA reads TGCAGTGCTGACGGTGGACTAGCGGGAGGGTACAATGAGCAGTTCTTC. Encoded protein: CSADGGLAGGYNEQFF.

This chain links TRBV19 with TRBJ2-5; TRBD2 agrees at 10 bases. The V gene end was trimmed by 5 bases and the J gene end by 5 bases; junction bases not matched to a gene: 14. The CDR3 is 17 residues long. CDR1 and CDR2 from the germline V gene are LNHDA and SQIVND (reference sequence). CDR3 in amino acids: CASSVNPIAGGRETQYF. CDR3 nucleotide sequence: TGTGCCAGTAGTGTCAACCCCATAGCGGGAGGCAGGGAGACCCAGTACTTC.

This clonotype showed up many times. The chain joins TRBV6-1 to TRBJ2-5; D is unclear. Germline lookup yields CDR1 MNHNS and CDR2 SASEGT. V lost 4 bases and J 5 bases, leaving 14 bases between the germline ends. The CDR3 runs to 14 residues. In DNA, the CDR3 is TGTGCCAGCAGTGGCGAGTTGGGTGGGGAGACCCAGTACTTC. It encodes CASSGELGGETQYF.

This clonotype came up many times. The genes are TRBV3-1 and TRBJ2-1, with unresolved D. Germline V gives CDR1 LGHDT, CDR2 YNNKEL (reference sequence). The CDR3 spans 12 residues. V lost 4 bases, J lost 8 bases, and 9 bases lay in between. The CDR3 protein is CASSRVRDEQFF. CDR3 nucleotides: TGTGCCAGCAGCCGGGTTCGTGATGAGCAGTTCTTC.

In the case of this clonotype: Given a much more abundant clone one base away, this may be a read error. The chain carries TRBV28 and TRBJ2-2; D perhaps matches TRBD1 (5 bases). Germline loops: CDR1 MDHEN, CDR2 SYDVKM. The CDR3 loop spans 18 amino acids. The V and J ends lost 3 bases and 5 bases respectively, with 22 bases between them. This CDR3 reads CASSFRTRSGIITGELFF. The CDR3 coding sequence is TGTGCCAGCAGTTTTAGGACAAGGTCTGGTATAATTACCGGGGAGCTGTTTTTT.

In this sample, this clonotype turned up a few times. The V call is TRBV24-1, the J call TRBJ2-6, with D unclear. With 3 bases removed from V and 0 bases from J, the gap between germline ends came to 8 bases. Germline assignment: CDR1 KGHDR and CDR2 SFDVKD. CDR3 size: 16 residues. DNA of the CDR3: TGTGCCACCAGTGATGGTCAGATCTCTGGGGCCAACGTCCTGACTTTC. It codes for CATSDGQISGANVLTF.

This clonotype has at least ten counts. The rearrangement joins TRBV5-1 to TRBJ2-7, with D maybe TRBD2 (6 bases). CDR1 and CDR2 from the germline V gene are SGHRS and YFSETQ. The CDR3 has 15 residues. Trimming stripped 4 bases from V and 7 bases from J, with 21 bases between. The CDR3: CASSPDGSGVGEQYF. The CDR3 nucleotides are TGCGCCAGCAGCCCGGATGGGTCGGGAGTCGGAGAGCAGTACTTC.

In the case of this clonotype: At one of its ends the junction is not consistent with the germline gene, which may arise from a read error. The V and J genes are TRBV28 and TRBJ1-6, with 9 bases lining up with TRBD1. This CDR3 spans 12 amino acids. Germline assignment: CDR1 MDHEN and CDR2 SYDVKM. CDR3 nucleotides: TGCTCTGCCGGGACAGGGAATTCACCCCTCCACTTT. Its protein product is CSAGTGNSPLHF.

The chain recombines TRBV5-1 with TRBJ2-1, with TRBD2 identical over 7 bases. Trimming removed 0 bases from V and 1 base from J; junction bases left unmatched: 4. The V gene's germline CDR1 is SGHRS and CDR2 YFSETQ. There are 16 residues in the CDR3. The CDR3, as DNA: TGCGCCAGCAGCTTGGCCGCTAGCGGTTCCTACAATGAGCAGTTCTTC. The encoded protein is CASSLAASGSYNEQFF.

The sample holds many counts of this clonotype. The genes are TRBV20-1 and TRBJ2-7; TRBD2 matches at 13 bases. Trimming at V came to 2 bases and at J to 2 bases, leaving 9 bases not matched to a gene. The CDR3 consists of 17 residues. From germline, CDR1 is DFQATT and CDR2 SNEGSKA (reference sequence). The CDR3 DNA is TGCAGTGCTAGACCCCCGGGACTAGCGGGAAGGGCCTACGAGCAGTACTTC. Protein sequence: CSARPPGLAGRAYEQYF.

The chain has TRBV19 and TRBJ1-4; D remains unclear. V was cut by 5 bases and J by 7 bases, with 8 bases left in between. The CDR3 runs 12 residues. Germline lookup yields CDR1 LNHDA and CDR2 SQIVND (reference sequence). The CDR3 DNA reads as TGTGCCAGTAGTCAGTATGGTGAAAAACTGTTTTTT. Protein product: CASSQYGEKLFF.

This chain links TRBV13 with TRBJ2-7, with 8 bases fitting TRBD1. The V segment lost 5 bases and the J segment 5 bases; nucleotides outside the gene matches: 8. The CDR3 covers 14 residues. Germline V gives CDR1 PRHDT, CDR2 FYEKMQ (reference sequence). CDR3 amino acids: CASSPTGQVDEQYF. The CDR3 DNA follows: TGTGCCAGCAGCCCCACGGGACAGGTTGACGAGCAGTACTTC.

Many counts were recorded for this clonotype. The chain recombines TRBV28 with TRBJ2-5; 7 bases are a match to TRBD1. V was clipped by 5 bases and J by 4 bases; unmatched bases: 7. The V gene's germline CDR1 is MDHEN and CDR2 SYDVKM. The CDR3 has 14 amino acids. Here the CDR3 reads CASSPTGTPETQYF. The CDR3 DNA sequence: TGTGCCAGCAGTCCGACAGGGACCCCAGAGACCCAGTACTTC.

This clonotype was recorded at least ten times. This sequence joins TRBV7-9 and TRBJ2-5, with D perhaps TRBD2 (6 bases). Germline V gives CDR1 SEHNR, CDR2 FQNEAQ (reference sequence). V was shortened by 5 bases and J by 0 bases, with 13 bases between the two germline ends. This CDR3 spans 15 amino acids. The chain's CDR3 is CASSLITGDQETQYF. The CDR3 nucleotides are TGTGCCAGCAGCCTAATAACGGGGGACCAAGAGACCCAGTACTTC. Variable domain in full (rest from reference TRBV7-9 and TRBJ2-5): DTGVSQNPRHKITKRGQNVTFRCDPISEHNRLYWYRQTLGQGPEFLTYFQNEAQLEKSRLLSDRFSAERPKGSFSTLEIQRTEQGDSAMYLCASSLITGDQETQYFGPGTRLLVL.

This clonotype was observed at least ten times. V and J are TRBV5-1 and TRBJ2-2, with D hard to call. CDR3 length: 15 amino acids. Germline-derived CDR1 and CDR2 are SGHRS and YFSETQ. V was clipped by 0 bases and J by 0 bases, with 6 bases between them. CDR3 residues: CASSLGLSNTGELFF. The CDR3 nucleotides are TGCGCCAGCAGCTTGGGACTTTCGAACACCGGGGAGCTGTTTTTT.

This chain uses TRBV13 with TRBJ2-2, with D possibly matching TRBD2 (6 bases). Germline loops: CDR1 PRHDT, CDR2 FYEKMQ (reference sequence). Trimming removed 1 base at V and 3 bases at J, with 9 bases between. This CDR3 contains 15 residues. For the CDR3, the DNA is TGTGCCAGCAGCTTAGCGGGGGTGGACACCGGGGAGCTGTTTTTT. Amino acids: CASSLAGVDTGELFF.